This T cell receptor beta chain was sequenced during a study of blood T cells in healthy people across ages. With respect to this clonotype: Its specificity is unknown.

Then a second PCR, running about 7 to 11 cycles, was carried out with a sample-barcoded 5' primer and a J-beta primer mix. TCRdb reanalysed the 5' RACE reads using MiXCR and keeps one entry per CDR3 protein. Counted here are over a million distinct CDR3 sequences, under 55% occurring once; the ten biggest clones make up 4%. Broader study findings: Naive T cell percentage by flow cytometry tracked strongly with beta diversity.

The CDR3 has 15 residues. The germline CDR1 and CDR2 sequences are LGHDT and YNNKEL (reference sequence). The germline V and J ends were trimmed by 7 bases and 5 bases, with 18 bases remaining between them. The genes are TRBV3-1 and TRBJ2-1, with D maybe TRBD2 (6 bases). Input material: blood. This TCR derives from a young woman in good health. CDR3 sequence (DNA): TGTGCCAGCACCTCAAGGGCCGGGGGAAACAATGAGCAGTTCTTC. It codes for CASTSRAGGNNEQFF.